These T cell receptor beta chains were read from a single sample in a study of tumor-infiltrating lymphocytes in primary liver carcinoma. TCRdb fed the multiplex PCR reads into MiXCR, producing one record per CDR3 protein. The sample yields about 120,000 distinct CDR3 sequences, 65% to 75% seen once. The source material was tumor-adjacent normal liver tissue. All receptors derive from a woman aged 55 to 70 with primary liver carcinoma and hepatitis B virus infection. CDR3s include the opening cysteine and the closing phenylalanine or tryptophan. A D gene is named only where the DNA matches it firmly. Clone size, where shown, is once, few, many, or a class for clones that have expanded.

d_call j_call clone_size v_call cdr3_aa cdr3_nt
TRBD2 TRBJ2-2 many TRBV5-1 CASSLGGTSASGELFF TGCGCCAGCAGCTTGGGTGGGACTAGCGCGTCCGGGGAGCTGTTTTTT
NA TRBJ2-2 many TRBV10-2 CAAGTGELFF TGCGCCGCGGGGACCGGGGAGCTGTTTTTT
TRBD1 TRBJ2-5 once TRBV24-1 CATGDPDRGQETQYF TGTGCCACCGGTGACCCGGACAGGGGCCAAGAGACCCAGTACTTC
NA TRBJ1-6 NA TRBV4-1 CASNQQLPPNSPLHF TGCGCCAGCAACCAGCAACTCCCACCAAATTCACCCCTCCACTTT
TRBD2 TRBJ2-4 once TRBV6-1 CASSEESSGRTRAKNIQYF TGTGCCAGCAGTGAAGAGTCAAGCGGGAGGACTAGGGCCAAAAACATTCAGTACTTC
TRBD2 TRBJ2-5 NA TRBV9 CASRATSGRLETQYF TGTGCCAGCAGAGCGACTAGCGGGAGATTGGAGACCCAGTACTTC
NA TRBJ1-1 NA TRBV6-1 CTSRRLDRGNTEALF TGTACCAGCAGACGCCTAGACAGAGGGAACACTGAAGCTCTCTTT
TRBD1 TRBJ2-1 once TRBV7-9 CASLRTGLETQFF TGTGCCAGCCTCCGGACAGGGTTGGAGACCCAGTTCTTC
TRBD2 TRBJ2-2 NA TRBV11-2 CASSSLAGENAGELFF TGTGCAAGCAGCTCTTTAGCGGGAGAGAATGCCGGGGAGCTGTTTTTT
TRBD2 TRBJ2-5 many TRBV6-2/TRBV6-3 CASSQSGSRSETQYF TGTGCCAGTTCTCAGAGCGGGAGCCGAAGCGAGACCCAGTACTTC
NA TRBJ1-2 NA TRBV6-1 CASRLPGTYYGYTF TGTGCCAGCAGATTACCCGGGACGTACTATGGCTACACCTTC
TRBD2 TRBJ2-2 once TRBV6-1 CASSEVLAATGELYF TGTGCCAGCAGTGAGGTACTAGCGGCTACCGGGGAGCTGTATTTT
TRBD2 TRBJ2-3 NA TRBV6-6 CASSYPPSGGAHNTQYF TGTGCCAGCAGTTACCCTCCTAGCGGGGGAGCTCATAATACGCAGTATTTT
NA TRBJ1-1 NA TRBV18 CASSPPSRGSNTEAFF TGTGCCAGCTCACCACCGTCTCGGGGATCGAACACTGAAGCTTTCTTT
NA TRBJ1-3 medium-sized TRBV11-2 CASSLDPGPQSTIYF TGTGCCAGCAGCTTAGATCCCGGACCGCAAAGCACCATATATTTT
TRBD2 TRBJ2-1 once TRBV29-1 CSVALAGSFNEQFF TGCAGCGTTGCTCTAGCGGGATCGTTCAATGAGCAGTTCTTC
NA TRBJ2-7 many TRBV5-6 CASSSKGRSSYEQYF TGTGCCAGCAGCTCAAAGGGACGATCCTCCTACGAGCAGTACTTC
NA TRBJ2-6 NA TRBV29-1 CGAAPRASGANLLTF TGCGGCGCCGCACCCAGGGCCTCTGGGGCCAACCTCCTGACTTTC
TRBD2 TRBJ2-2 few TRBV30 CVWIRGEGGELFF TGTGTCTGGATCCGTGGGGAGGGCGGGGAGCTGTTTTTT
TRBD2 TRBJ2-5 NA TRBV5-5 CTSSQREGTRIGETQYF TGTACCAGCAGCCAACGGGAGGGTACAAGGATTGGAGAGACCCAGTACTTC
NA TRBJ2-3 NA TRBV29-1 CSVDEGGTDTHYF TGCAGTGTTGATGAGGGGGGCACAGATACGCACTATTTT
NA TRBJ1-6 many TRBV6-6 CASSLGRDHSPLHF TGTGCCAGCAGCCTTGGCCGGGACCATTCACCCCTCCACTTT
NA TRBJ2-7 NA TRBV6-5 CASSTQDYQTYEQYF TGTGCCAGCAGTACCCAGGACTATCAAACCTACGAGCAGTACTTC
TRBD2 TRBJ2-1 many TRBV12-5 CASGLRTSGNEQFF TGTGCTAGTGGTTTGAGGACTAGCGGGAATGAGCAGTTCTTC
TRBD2 TRBJ2-2 many TRBV29-1 CSVGLAGRSTGELFF TGCAGCGTTGGTTTAGCGGGAAGGAGCACCGGGGAGCTGTTTTTT
NA TRBJ2-7 NA TRBV4-1 CASSLDAYGDTCEQYF TGCGCCAGCAGCCTAGACGCGTACGGAGATACCTGCGAGCAATACTTC
NA TRBJ2-1 few TRBV10-2 CANRALESVNGQFF TGCGCCAACAGGGCCCTCGAGTCCGTGAATGGGCAGTTCTTC
TRBD1 TRBJ1-2 NA TRBV2 CARGSGTGVPDGYTF TGTGCCAGAGGGTCCGGGACAGGGGTCCCAGATGGCTACACCTTC
NA TRBJ2-1 NA TRBV5-4 CASTPRGGSYNEQFF TGTGCCAGCACCCCGAGGGGGGGATCCTACAATGAGCAGTTCTTC
NA TRBJ1-3 few TRBV5-1 CASSLAETRIGNTIYF TGCGCCAGCAGCTTGGCGGAGACGCGGATTGGAAACACCATATATTTT
NA TRBJ2-1 NA TRBV6-1 CASKISGAGENNEQFF TGTGCCAGCAAGATTTCCGGGGCAGGAGAAAACAATGAGCAGTTCTTC